This T cell receptor beta chain was recorded in a study of T cell changes during pregnancy in multiple sclerosis. Data came from immunoSEQ multiplex PCR; TCRdb stores just in-frame clones and leaves some out. The sample gives roughly 100,000 clones, roughly 90% of which show up once; roughly 1.5% is in the top ten. CDR1 SQVTM and CDR2 ANQGSEA come from the germline V gene. The CDR3 runs 14 residues. The gene calls are TRBV29-1 and TRBJ2-2; TRBD1 aligns across 9 bases. Sequenced here: peripheral blood, sampled after pregnancy. This TCR was sampled from a female donor with multiple sclerosis, enrolled in a pregnancy study. The DNA for the CDR3 is TGCAGTATAGGGACAGGGACGAACACCGGGGAGCTGTTTTTT. This translates into CSIGTGTNTGELFF.